The 10 T cell receptor beta chains given below trace back to one sample, sequenced in a study of blood T cell repertoires in COVID-19 (dated by TCRdb to about 2020). The receptor library was made with the immunoSEQ multiplex PCR assay. Here the immuneACCESS table is served through TCRdb, limited to in-frame sequences with V and J called. Missing clones are a known gap in these copies; in checked studies unresolved V genes cover under half, and the rest lacks a known reason. The sample contains roughly 300,000 clones, under 90% of them found a single time. The ten largest clonotypes hold 2.5% to 3.5% of the sample. Sequences were obtained from peripheral blood. Receptor source: a woman in her sixties with active or convalescent COVID-19.

The V gene is TRBV7-2, the J gene TRBJ2-3; 16 bases map to TRBD2. V gave up 5 bases and J gave up 3 bases; unmatched junction bases: 2. Germline V gene lookup returns CDR1 SGHTA and CDR2 FQGNSA. The CDR3 is 16 residues long. CDR3 DNA sequence: TGTGCCAGCAGCGTGGGACTAGCGGGGGGGACAGATACGCAGTATTTT. Encoded protein: CASSVGLAGGTDTQYF. The whole variable domain, remainder taken from reference TRBV7-2 and TRBJ2-3, is GAGVSQSPSNKVTEKGKDVELRCDPISGHTALYWYRQSLGQGLEFLIYFQGNSAPDKSGLPSDRFSAERTGGSVSTLTIQRTQQEDSAVYLCASSVGLAGGTDTQYFGPGTRLTVL.

The chain has TRBV7-6 and TRBJ2-1, with a weak D call TRBD1 (5 bases). V lost 5 bases, J lost 0 bases, and 11 bases lay in between. Germline V gives CDR1 SGHVS, CDR2 FNYEAQ. The length of the CDR3 is 15 residues. The CDR3: CASSPARGSYNEQFF. In nucleotides, the CDR3 is TGTGCCAGCAGCCCGGCTAGGGGCTCCTACAATGAGCAGTTCTTC.

The V gene is TRBV6-5, the J gene TRBJ2-1; 11 bases line up with TRBD2. The CDR3 loop spans 13 amino acids. The V gene end was trimmed by 8 bases and the J gene end by 6 bases; junction bases not matched to a gene: 3. Germline CDR1 is MNHEY and CDR2 is SVGAGI. Here the CDR3 reads CASGLAGFNEQFF. CDR3 in DNA: TGTGCCAGCGGACTAGCGGGCTTCAATGAGCAGTTCTTC.

The J gene is TRBJ1-1, the V gene TRBV19; D call uncertain. V lost 2 bases and J lost 2, with 6 bases in between. This CDR3 spans 13 amino acids. CDR1 and CDR2 (germline): LNHDA, SQIVND (reference sequence). The CDR3 DNA sequence: TGTGCCAGTAGTATATGGCAAAACACTGAAGCTTTCTTT. Its protein is CASSIWQNTEAFF.

V is TRBV2 and J is TRBJ2-1, with 8 bases matching TRBD2. Losses at the gene ends were 6 bases for V and 3 bases for J; bases not matched to a gene: 7. This CDR3 has 15 residues. CDR1 SNHLY and CDR2 FYNNEI come from the germline V gene. The CDR3 DNA reads as TGTGCCAGCAGGGGTTTCGGGGGGGTCTACAATGAGCAGTTCTTC. Translating gives CASRGFGGVYNEQFF.

This rearrangement joins TRBV6-5 to TRBJ2-7; D is perhaps TRBD1 (5 bases). There are 16 residues in the CDR3. Trimming cost V 4 bases and J 2 bases, with 18 bases left between them. Germline lookup yields CDR1 MNHEY and CDR2 SVGAGI. CDR3 coding DNA: TGTGCCAGCAGTTCCTCAGGGAAGGGGCTAGCCTACGAGCAGTACTTC. This codes for CASSSSGKGLAYEQYF.

The chain employs TRBV5-4 and TRBJ2-3; 9 bases are a match to TRBD2. The J segment lost 5 bases and the V segment lost 4 bases, leaving 11 bases of the junction unmatched. This CDR3 spans 16 amino acids. The germline CDR1 and CDR2 sequences are SGHNT and YYREEE (reference sequence). DNA for the CDR3: TGTGCCAGCAGCCCCGCCCGCGGGGGGGCTGGAGATACGCAGTATTTT. Residues: CASSPARGGAGDTQYF.

The chain joins TRBV10-3 to TRBJ1-1, with D tentatively TRBD1 (6 bases). Trimming removed 2 bases at V and 4 bases at J, with 14 bases between. The germline V gene encodes CDR1 ENHRY and CDR2 SYGVKD. This CDR3 is built from 15 residues. The CDR3 DNA reads TGTGCCATCAGTGAGGGGGGGGGACAACGCACTGAAGCTTTCTTT. It translates to CAISEGGGQRTEAFF.

The genes are TRBV6-5 and TRBJ2-7; D is undetermined. There are 13 residues in the CDR3. Deletions cut 6 bases from V and 3 bases from J, with 12 bases between. Germline CDR1 reads MNHEY; CDR2 reads SVGAGI. DNA of the CDR3: TGTGCCAGCAGCTCCTACAGTGTCTACGAGCAGTACTTC. Residues: CASSSYSVYEQYF.

The chain joins TRBV6-2 or TRBV6-3 to TRBJ2-1; tentatively, D is TRBD2 (5 bases). The CDR3 runs 16 residues. Looked up from germline, CDR1 is MNHEY and CDR2 is SVGEGT. V gave up 4 bases and J gave up 0 bases, with 13 bases separating them. Here the CDR3 DNA reads TGTGCCAGCAGTTTACTAGGGATCAGCTCCTACAATGAGCAGTTCTTC. Its protein product is CASSLLGISSYNEQFF.